This entry lists 22 T cell receptor beta chains sequenced from one sample in a study of blood T cell repertoires in COVID-19. Sequencing was performed with immunoSEQ multiplex PCR; in TCRdb, only in-frame clones are kept and a portion is missing. The data show around 450,000 clones, roughly nine tenths seen once. Sequenced: PBMCs or T cells enriched from blood (not recorded which). These receptors came from a woman under 30 with acute COVID-19.

This chain connects TRBV5-5 to TRBJ1-1; 7 nucleotides line up with TRBD1. The trim removed 4 bases at V and 4 bases at J, leaving 10 bases unmatched. Germline lookup yields CDR1 SGHKS and CDR2 YYEKEE (reference sequence). This CDR3 is 15 amino acids long. CDR3 coding DNA: TGTGCCAGCAGCCCGCCGGGCACAGGGGCCACTGAAGCTTTCTTT. It is translated as CASSPPGTGATEAFF.

This clone has just a few counts. The chain employs TRBV11-2 and TRBJ2-1, with a tentative D call TRBD2 (5 bases). CDR3 length equals 15 residues. V lost 1 base and J 5 bases, leaving 12 bases between the germline ends. Germline CDR1 reads SGHAT; CDR2 reads FQNNGV. The DNA for the CDR3 is TGTGCCAGCAGCTTAGGAGTAGGACTCAACAATGAGCAGTTCTTC. Translating gives CASSLGVGLNNEQFF.

This chain uses TRBV10-1 with TRBJ1-2; D is ambiguous. Germline CDR1 is WNHNN and CDR2 is SYGVQD (reference sequence). The V and J ends lost 0 bases and 4 bases respectively, with 6 bases between them. The CDR3 runs to 13 residues. The CDR3 loop is CASSESSGYGYTF. In DNA, the CDR3 is TGCGCCAGCAGTGAGTCTAGCGGCTATGGCTACACCTTC.

This CDR3 is CASSEQASLNQPQHF. In nucleotides, the CDR3 is TGTGCCAGCAGCGAACAGGCTTCATTGAATCAGCCCCAGCATTTT. The chain uses TRBV7-2 and TRBJ1-5; D possibly corresponds to TRBD1 (5 bases). The V gene's germline CDR1 is SGHTA and CDR2 FQGNSA. This CDR3 region has 15 residues. Trimming removed 5 bases at V and 4 bases at J, with 15 bases between.

The V and J genes are TRBV12-5 and TRBJ2-2; 10 bases are shared with TRBD2. This CDR3 comprises 15 residues. Per germline, CDR1 LGHNT and CDR2 FRNRAP. J lost 6 bases, V lost 2 bases, and 3 bases had no gene match. The CDR3 reads CASGLQGLASGELFF. The DNA for the CDR3 is TGTGCTAGTGGTTTGCAGGGACTAGCGTCCGGGGAGCTGTTTTTT.

The chain employs TRBV20-1 and TRBJ2-1; D gene ambiguous. The V and J ends lost 3 bases and 7 bases respectively, with 13 bases between them. The length of the CDR3 is 13 residues. Germline CDR1 reads DFQATT; CDR2 reads SNEGSKA (reference sequence). The CDR3 protein is CSASERADNEQFF. Here the CDR3 DNA reads TGCAGTGCTAGTGAGCGCGCTGATAATGAGCAGTTCTTC.

The gene calls are TRBV7-9 and TRBJ1-1; 10 bases map to TRBD1. The junction had 1 base not matched to a gene; V was cut back by 4 bases and J by 5 bases. The CDR3 is made up of 13 amino acids. Germline V CDR1 and CDR2: SEHNR, FQNEAQ (reference sequence). CDR3 bases: TGTGCCAGCAGCTGGACAGGGGGTACTGAAGCTTTCTTT. Translation: CASSWTGGTEAFF.

Note on this clone: Other DNA sequences from this sample encode an identical CDR3 as well. This chain uses TRBV2 with TRBJ1-3; TRBD1 matches at 7 bases. The CDR3 is made up of 15 amino acids. Looked up from germline, CDR1 is SNHLY and CDR2 is FYNNEI. V dropped 9 bases and J dropped 4; count of bases not matched to a gene: 12. The DNA of the CDR3 is TGTGCCAGTAGAATCGACAGGGCATCGGGAAACACCATATATTTT. Translated: CASRIDRASGNTIYF.

The chain uses TRBV5-1 and TRBJ1-2; 7 bases are a match to TRBD1. Germline V lookup: CDR1 SGHRS, CDR2 YFSETQ. The CDR3 loop spans 15 amino acids. V shed 1 base and J 3 bases; nucleotides not matched to a gene: 6. Here the CDR3 DNA reads TGCGCCAGCAGCTTGTTGGGACAGCCAGACTATGGCTACACCTTC. This translates into CASSLLGQPDYGYTF.

The chain combines TRBV9 with TRBJ1-3, with D unresolved. The V gene's germline CDR1 is SGDLS and CDR2 YYNGEE. The CDR3 is 14 amino acids. V was pared by 0 bases and J by 4 bases, with 8 bases between. The CDR3 DNA reads TGTGCCAGCAGCGTAGTCGCAGGAGGAAACACCATATATTTT. Translating it yields CASSVVAGGNTIYF. The whole variable domain, remainder taken from reference TRBV9 and TRBJ1-3, is DSGVTQTPKHLITATGQRVTLRCSPRSGDLSVYWYQQSLDQGLQFLIQYYNGEERAKGNILERFSAQQFPDLHSELNLSSLELGDSALYFCASSVVAGGNTIYFGEGSWLTVV.

The J gene is TRBJ2-1, the V gene TRBV2; D is uncertain. CDR1 and CDR2 (germline): SNHLY, FYNNEI. CDR3 length: 12 amino acids. V was clipped by 2 bases and J by 8 bases, with 7 bases between them. As DNA, the CDR3 is TGTGCCAGCAGTGAACTGTCGGATGAGCAGTTCTTC. Translation gives CASSELSDEQFF.

J is TRBJ1-3 and V is TRBV5-1; 9 nucleotides line up with TRBD1. The V gene's germline CDR1 is SGHRS and CDR2 YFSETQ. CDR3 length: 14 residues. V lost 4 bases and J lost 6; bases outside the gene matches: 5. CDR3 bases: TGCGCCAGCAGCCCACAGGGGGCTGAAAACACCATATATTTT. Translating gives CASSPQGAENTIYF.

The chain combines TRBV3-1 (or the pseudogene TRBV3-2) with TRBJ2-1, with TRBD2 matching 8 bases. The CDR3 loop spans 17 amino acids. Losses at the gene ends were 4 bases for V and 1 base for J; bases not matched to a gene: 9. Germline loops: CDR1 LGHDT, CDR2 YNNKEL (reference sequence). The CDR3 DNA is TGTGCCAGCAGCCCCCCCGGACTAGCTGGGTCCTACAATGAGCAGTTCTTC. It yields the protein CASSPPGLAGSYNEQFF.

The V and J genes are TRBV19 and TRBJ1-5; TRBD1 matches 7 bases. CDR3 length: 13 residues. Germline CDR1 reads LNHDA; CDR2 reads SQIVND (reference sequence). After removal of 4 bases from V and 9 bases from J, the junction contained 6 bases not matched to a gene. In nucleotides, the CDR3 is TGTGCCAGTAGTAGAGACAGGGACTGGCCCCAGCATTTT. It specifies CASSRDRDWPQHF.

This chain uses TRBV14 with TRBJ2-7, with no clear D. CDR3 length: 13 residues. V lost 6 bases to trimming and J lost 0 bases, with 9 bases between them. Germline assignment: CDR1 SGHDN and CDR2 FVKESK. CDR3 nucleotides: TGTGCCAGCAGGTTAGAGAACTCCTACGAGCAGTACTTC. Translation: CASRLENSYEQYF.

The chain joins TRBV23-1 to TRBJ2-1; 8 bases are a match to TRBD1. TRBV23-1 is filed as an ORF, its function uncertain. This CDR3 contains 18 residues. Trimming cost V 4 bases and J 2 bases; bases outside gene matches: 13. The CDR3 region has the DNA TGCGCCAGCAGTCTTCCCCCAAGACAGGGGACCCCCTACAATGAGCAGTTCTTC. Amino acids: CASSLPPRQGTPYNEQFF.

The V gene is TRBV7-9, the J gene TRBJ2-2; 10 bases align to TRBD2. This CDR3 is 16 amino acids long. Germline CDR1 reads SEHNR; CDR2 reads FQNEAQ (reference sequence). V lost 4 bases to trimming and J lost 3 bases; unmatched junction nucleotides: 5. The CDR3 sequence: CASSSPSGRDTGELFF. In DNA, the CDR3 is TGTGCCAGCAGCTCACCTAGCGGGAGAGACACCGGGGAGCTGTTTTTT.

The rearrangement links TRBV27 to TRBJ1-6; D is ambiguous. V shed 3 bases and J shed 6 bases, with 12 bases lying between them. Per germline, CDR1 MNHEY and CDR2 SMNVEV (reference sequence). The CDR3 loop spans 15 amino acids. The CDR3 sequence: CASSFGRVGNSPLHF. Here the CDR3 DNA reads TGTGCCAGCAGTTTCGGGAGGGTAGGTAATTCACCCCTCCACTTT.

The chain uses TRBV27 and TRBJ1-2, with D perhaps matching TRBD1 (5 bases). V was trimmed by 3 bases and J by 3 bases, leaving 8 bases between them. This CDR3 comprises 13 residues. Germline lookup yields CDR1 MNHEY and CDR2 SMNVEV (reference sequence). The CDR3 region is CASSFQGYYGYTF. The CDR3 DNA reads TGTGCCAGCAGTTTTCAGGGCTACTATGGCTACACCTTC.

This sequence joins TRBV7-2 and TRBJ1-1; 8 bases fit TRBD1. V trimming: 5 bases; J trimming: 3 bases; junction bases outside the gene matches: 5. Germline CDR1 SGHTA, CDR2 FQGNSA. This CDR3 comprises 14 residues. This CDR3 reads CASSTQGADTEAFF. The CDR3 DNA follows: TGTGCCAGCAGCACCCAGGGGGCTGACACTGAAGCTTTCTTT.

This clone has just one count. V is TRBV7-9 and J is TRBJ1-4; D might be TRBD1 (6 bases). This CDR3 spans 15 amino acids. Germline V gives CDR1 SEHNR, CDR2 FQNEAQ (reference sequence). With 3 bases removed from V and 7 bases from J, the gap between germline ends came to 15 bases. The CDR3 region has the DNA TGTGCCAGCAGCTTGCGGTCGGGGGGCAGTGAAAAACTGTTTTTT. This translates into CASSLRSGGSEKLFF.

The chain carries TRBV11-2 and TRBJ2-7; D is possibly TRBD1 (6 bases). The ends were cut back, 4 bases at V and 2 bases at J, with 12 bases in the middle. There are 14 residues in the CDR3. CDR1 and CDR2 (germline): SGHAT, FQNNGV. The CDR3 region is CASSWATGAYEQYF. In DNA form, the CDR3 reads TGTGCCAGCAGCTGGGCGACAGGCGCCTACGAGCAGTACTTC. Supplemented by reference TRBV11-2 and TRBJ2-7, the full variable domain reads EAGVAQSPRYKIIEKRQSVAFWCNPISGHATLYWYQQILGQGPKLLIQFQNNGVVDDSQLPKDRFSAERLKGVDSTLKIQPAKLEDSAVYLCASSWATGAYEQYFGPGTRLTVT.